This TCR beta chain was observed in a study of T-cell reconstitution after alpha-beta-depleted transplantation in children. In regard to this clonotype: At one end, the junction sequence differs from germline, possibly due to a read error.

Germline CDR1 MNHNS, CDR2 SASEGT. CDR3 size: 10 residues. Unique molecular identifiers were built into the TCRbeta library. TCRdb redid the calling of the PCR reads with MiXCR, one entry per CDR3 protein. The data show some 640,000 distinct CDR3 sequences, roughly 17% seen once. The chain has TRBV6-1 and TRBJ1-4; possibly TRBD1 for D (5 bases). Sequencing was performed on PBMCs from the stem cell graft donor, taken from the stem cell graft. This clonotype was sampled from a human donor who donated a stem cell graft to a child with acute myeloid leukemia. For the CDR3, the DNA is TGTGCCAGCAGAGGTGCGATGGGACTTTTC. It yields the protein CASRGAMGLF.